What follows describes a single T cell receptor beta chain. The PCR employed 60 Vbeta primers together with 13 Jbeta primers. Libraries were prepared by immunoSEQ multiplex PCR; TCRdb keeps only in-frame clonotypes and omits some of them. The sample lists roughly 220,000 clones, roughly 80% occurring once. The data were taken from a study of cytomegalovirus exposure and HLA in healthy donors. Germline CDR1 SGHTA, CDR2 FQGNSA. Trimming cost V 0 bases and J 0 bases, with 18 bases left between them. This CDR3 contains 18 residues. The sample consisted of PBMCs. The TCR sequence derives from a man aged 30 to 45 in good health and CMV-seronegative. The genes are TRBV7-2 and TRBJ2-7; tentative D call: TRBD2 (6 bases). CDR3 amino acids: CASSLAAGFDLSSYEQYF. The DNA for the CDR3 is TGTGCCAGCAGCTTAGCGGCGGGGTTTGATTTGAGCTCCTACGAGCAGTACTTC.